A single sample is the source of the 25 T cell receptor beta chains below, sequenced in a study of technical replicates of blood from a few donors. Assay: immunoSEQ multiplex PCR; the TCRdb copy retains only in-frame clones and omits some. The repertoire holds 85,000 to 100,000 clones, with roughly 94% as singletons. Sequenced material: T cells isolated from PBMCs. The receptors come from a human donor in good health.

This chain connects TRBV29-1 to TRBJ2-3; 8 bases are shared with TRBD2. V lost 4 bases to trimming and J lost 3 bases; unmatched junction nucleotides: 6. This CDR3 is 14 amino acids long. Germline V gene lookup returns CDR1 SQVTM and CDR2 ANQGSEA. The CDR3 nucleotides are TGCAGCGTTGCTCGGGGGGGCGGGACAGATACGCAGTATTTT. It codes for CSVARGGGTDTQYF.

V is TRBV6-6 and J is TRBJ1-2; TRBD1 is a possible D gene (5 bases). The V and J ends lost 0 bases and 2 bases respectively, with 13 bases between them. CDR1 and CDR2 (germline): MNHNY, SVGAGI (reference sequence). The CDR3 contains 16 residues. CDR3 nucleotides: TGTGCCAGCAGTTACTCGAACTCTGGGGGGAACTATGGCTACACCTTC. It is translated as CASSYSNSGGNYGYTF.

V gene TRBV12-5 combines with J gene TRBJ1-1; D not certain. This CDR3 region has 15 residues. Germline CDR1 LGHNT, CDR2 FRNRAP. Trimming left V 0 bases short and J 6 bases short, with 14 bases between. The DNA of the CDR3 is TGTGCTAGTGGTTTGGTAGAGGGCGCAAAGCCTGAAGCTTTCTTT. This encodes CASGLVEGAKPEAFF.

The chain carries TRBV5-1 and TRBJ2-1; D possibly corresponds to TRBD1 (6 bases). Germline CDR1 SGHRS, CDR2 YFSETQ. The CDR3 extends over 14 amino acids. V lost 0 bases and J lost 5, with 9 bases in between. CDR3 residues: CASSLGQVDNEQFF. CDR3 in DNA: TGCGCCAGCAGCTTGGGACAGGTCGACAATGAGCAGTTCTTC.

The chain uses TRBV27 and TRBJ2-7; TRBD2 might be the D (6 bases). Germline CDR1 and CDR2: MNHEY and SMNVEV (reference sequence). V was trimmed by 5 bases and J by 6 bases, leaving 11 bases between them. The CDR3 extends over 12 amino acids. CDR3 nucleotides: TGTGCCAGCAGTGTCCGGGACTTCGAGCAGTACTTC. As protein: CASSVRDFEQYF.

This clone was found once. The rearrangement joins TRBV7-9 to TRBJ2-1; the D gene is possibly TRBD1 (5 bases). There are 13 residues in the CDR3. The V gene's germline CDR1 is SEHNR and CDR2 FQNEAQ (reference sequence). With 5 bases removed from V and 2 bases from J, the gap between germline ends came to 7 bases. The CDR3 DNA follows: TGTGCCAGCAGCCTGACAGCCTACAATGAGCAGTTCTTC. Its translation is CASSLTAYNEQFF.

The chain has TRBV6-5 and TRBJ2-7, with D unresolved. The V and J ends lost 2 bases and 6 bases respectively, with 14 bases between them. CDR3 length: 14 residues. The germline V gene has CDR1 MNHEY and CDR2 SVGAGI. The CDR3 DNA follows: TGTGCCAGCAGTTACAGCAGGTACGGCGCCGAGCAGTACTTC. It specifies CASSYSRYGAEQYF.

The genes are TRBV28 and TRBJ1-2; D remains ambiguous. The CDR3 length is 15 residues. CDR1 and CDR2 (germline): MDHEN, SYDVKM. V lost 7 bases to trimming and J lost 5 bases, with 20 bases between them. The CDR3 reads CASISDGGGLYGYTF. The CDR3 bases are TGTGCCAGCATATCGGACGGAGGAGGTTTATATGGCTACACCTTC.

The chain combines TRBV5-1 with TRBJ1-1; D is unclear. The V end lost 2 bases, the J end lost 0 bases, and 8 bases lay between the germline ends. The CDR3 runs to 14 residues. The V gene's germline CDR1 is SGHRS and CDR2 YFSETQ. The DNA for the CDR3 is TGCGCCAGCAGCTTACAGTCAGTGAACACTGAAGCTTTCTTT. Protein sequence: CASSLQSVNTEAFF.

The V call is TRBV12-5, the J call TRBJ2-7; no definite D call. This CDR3 has 16 residues. V was clipped by 0 bases and J by 4 bases, with 16 bases between them. Germline assignment: CDR1 LGHNT and CDR2 FRNRAP. The CDR3 nucleotides read TGTGCTAGTGGTTTGGTACGGCCGATCGGAGCGTACGAGCAGTACTTC. As protein: CASGLVRPIGAYEQYF.

CDR3 DNA: TGTGCCAGCAGTCAGACAGCTGCCTATGGCTACACCTTC. Translated: CASSQTAAYGYTF. The rearrangement uses TRBV28 and TRBJ1-2; possibly TRBD1 for D (5 bases). Trimming shortened V by 5 bases and J by 4 bases, and 11 bases separated the two germline ends. The CDR3 is 13 residues long. Germline CDR1 reads MDHEN; CDR2 reads SYDVKM.

The V and J genes are TRBV6-1 and TRBJ1-5; TRBD1 agrees at 7 bases. The CDR3 sequence is 14 residues long. Germline-derived CDR1 and CDR2 are MNHNS and SASEGT. The V and J ends lost 11 bases and 2 bases, in that order; junction bases with no gene match: 9. The CDR3, as DNA: TGTGCCGGCTCGACAGGGTATGGCAATCAGCCCCAGCATTTT. This encodes CAGSTGYGNQPQHF.

The chain recombines TRBV30 with TRBJ2-5, with TRBD2 matching 14 bases. In germline, CDR1 is GTSNPN, CDR2 SVGIG (reference sequence). There are 17 residues in the CDR3. The J segment lost 5 bases and the V segment lost 0 bases, leaving 8 bases of the junction unmatched. The CDR3 DNA reads TGTGCCTGGAGTGTAACTCGGACTAGCGGGGGGATGGAGACCCAGTACTTC. Its translation is CAWSVTRTSGGMETQYF. Full variable domain (outside the CDR3, taken from reference TRBV30 and TRBJ2-5): SQTIHQWPATLVQPVGSPLSLECTVEGTSNPNLYWYRQAAGRGLQLLFYSVGIGQISSEVPQNLSASRPQDRQFILSSKKLLLSDSGFYLCAWSVTRTSGGMETQYFGPGTRLLVL.

The chain joins TRBV29-1 to TRBJ2-2; D is undetermined. V gave up 7 bases and J gave up 8 bases, with 17 bases separating them. The CDR3 extends over 13 amino acids. The germline gives CDR1 SQVTM, CDR2 ANQGSEA. The CDR3 protein is CSGRGTNQGELFF. CDR3 bases: TGCAGCGGGCGCGGAACTAACCAAGGGGAGCTGTTTTTT.

The chain carries TRBV19 and TRBJ1-1; D not resolved. Germline-derived CDR1 and CDR2 are LNHDA and SQIVND (reference sequence). The length of the CDR3 is 15 residues. Trimming stripped 5 bases from V and 1 base from J, with 14 bases between. The CDR3 DNA follows: TGTGCCAGTAGTTACGGGGTTATTGGGAACACTGAAGCTTTCTTT. This gives the protein CASSYGVIGNTEAFF.

V gene TRBV4-1 combines with J gene TRBJ2-7; TRBD1 matches 7 bases. Germline trimming cut 0 bases from V and 5 bases from J; bases unmatched to any gene: 10. The CDR3 runs to 16 residues. CDR1 and CDR2 from the germline V gene are MGHRA and YSYEKL. The CDR3 protein is CASSQDLNRGLDEQYF. Here the CDR3 DNA reads TGCGCCAGCAGCCAAGATCTTAACAGGGGATTAGACGAGCAGTACTTC.

The chain joins TRBV5-4 to TRBJ1-1, with TRBD1 identical over 8 bases. Trimming removed 5 bases from V and 7 bases from J; junction bases left unmatched: 7. The CDR3 loop spans 13 amino acids. Germline CDR1 is SGHNT and CDR2 is YYREEE (reference sequence). Written as DNA, the CDR3 is TGTGCCAGCAGAAGGACAGGGCAGGGTGAAGCTTTCTTT. Translated, it gives CASRRTGQGEAFF.

Here the CDR3 DNA reads TGTGCCAGCTCATCCCTCCAGGGAGAAGGGGGCACTGAAGCTTTCTTT. Protein product: CASSSLQGEGGTEAFF. This sequence joins TRBV18 and TRBJ1-1; a possible D gene is TRBD1 (6 bases). The CDR3 has 16 amino acids. The V end was cut by 5 bases, the J end by 4 bases, with 20 bases between. The V gene's germline CDR1 is KGHSH and CDR2 LQKENI.

This sequence joins TRBV30 and TRBJ1-5, with 9 bases lining up with TRBD1. Trimming at V came to 5 bases and at J to 7 bases, leaving 6 bases not matched to a gene. Looked up from germline, CDR1 is GTSNPN and CDR2 is SVGIG (reference sequence). CDR3 length: 13 residues. CDR3 in amino acids: CAWYRGLLQPQHF. CDR3 bases: TGTGCCTGGTACAGGGGGCTATTACAGCCCCAGCATTTT.

The chain is built from TRBV7-9 and TRBJ1-2; 8 bases line up with TRBD1. V was pared by 3 bases and J by 2 bases, with 2 bases of the junction left unmatched. In germline, CDR1 is SEHNR, CDR2 FQNEAQ (reference sequence). This CDR3 has 14 residues. CDR3 protein: CASSFGQGNYGYTF. For the CDR3, the DNA is TGTGCCAGCAGCTTCGGACAGGGAAACTATGGCTACACCTTC.

The chain is built from TRBV27 and TRBJ1-6, with 7 bases fitting TRBD1. V was clipped by 3 bases and J by 14 bases; unmatched bases: 13. This CDR3 has 15 residues. Per germline, CDR1 MNHEY and CDR2 SMNVEV (reference sequence). The CDR3 protein is CASSLRTGLYGSLHF. The CDR3 bases are TGTGCCAGCAGTTTGCGGACAGGCCTCTATGGTTCCCTCCACTTT.

The rearrangement uses TRBV29-1 and TRBJ1-2; D is perhaps TRBD1 (5 bases). Trimming took 0 bases from V and 2 from J, leaving 10 bases between them. Germline assignment: CDR1 SQVTM and CDR2 ANQGSEA. The CDR3 extends over 14 amino acids. CDR3 region: CSVEDVGGNYGYTF. The CDR3 nucleotides read TGCAGCGTTGAAGATGTGGGGGGGAACTATGGCTACACCTTC.

The genes are TRBV18 and TRBJ1-4, with no clear D. V shed 4 bases and J shed 0 bases, with 9 bases lying between them. The CDR3 is made up of 15 amino acids. Germline V gene lookup returns CDR1 KGHSH and CDR2 LQKENI. The CDR3 coding sequence is TGTGCCAGCTCACGCTCGAGTGCAACTAATGAAAAACTGTTTTTT. Amino acid sequence: CASSRSSATNEKLFF.

V is TRBV2 and J is TRBJ2-1; D is possibly TRBD2 (6 bases). The germline V gene has CDR1 SNHLY and CDR2 FYNNEI. The CDR3 spans 13 residues. CDR3 sequence: CATPGVSYNEQFF. CDR3 nucleotides: TGTGCAACACCGGGGGTATCCTACAATGAGCAGTTCTTC.

The chain recombines TRBV4-2 with TRBJ2-2; 8 bases fit TRBD2. CDR1 and CDR2 from the germline V gene are LGHNA and YNFKEQ. The CDR3 sequence is 16 residues long. The V segment lost 4 bases and the J segment 8 bases; nucleotides outside the gene matches: 12. The CDR3 loop reads CASSPTSDPAMGELFF. DNA of the CDR3: TGTGCCAGCAGCCCGACTAGCGATCCGGCCATGGGGGAGCTGTTTTTT.